This paragraph covers one TCR beta chain sequence. As yet, its antigen is unknown. The data derive from a study of regulatory T cells in long-lasting Graves disease. General study results and limits: It was in persistent disease that TRBV28, TRBJ1-2 and TRBJ2-5 were favored. Exclusively peripheral blood, rather than thyroid tissue, was studied.

Time point here: newly diagnosed GD, antithyroid drugs for less than 3 months. RNA isolated from PBMCs was used to make the TCR library. Arm-PCR with iRepertoire HTBI primers amplified the CDR3 regions for these TCR beta libraries. From the multiplex PCR reads, TCRdb called clonotypes with MiXCR, one entry per CDR3 protein. The sample contains about 620,000 distinct CDR3 sequences, approximately 15% of which appear only once. CDR1 SQVTM and CDR2 ANQGSEA come from the germline V gene. V dropped 4 bases and J dropped 8; count of bases not matched to a gene: 9. CDR3 size: 15 residues. These same records also appear under a second study, on T cells in Graves' hyperthyroidism and ophthalmopathy. That paper adds: Together with thyroid ultrasound, orbital computed tomography, serum thyroxine and TRAb, clinical symptoms were used for diagnoses.

The gene calls are TRBV29-1 and TRBJ1-6, with 9 bases that match TRBD1. The sequencing here drew on peripheral blood mononuclear cells (PBMCs), taken at new diagnosis, from a patient treated with antithyroid drugs. The sequence was obtained from a woman aged 30 to 39 with Graves disease. CDR3: CSVALGTGYDSPLHF. DNA for the CDR3: TGCAGCGTTGCCCTCGGGACAGGGTACGATTCACCCCTCCACTTT.